This TCR beta chain came from a study of cytomegalovirus exposure and HLA in healthy donors. CDR1 LNHDA and CDR2 SQIVND come from the germline V gene (reference sequence). Deletions cut 2 bases from V and 2 bases from J, with 8 bases between. This CDR3 has 14 residues. Assay used: immunoSEQ multiplex PCR; TCRdb lists only in-frame clones, some missing. This table holds about 44,000 clones, roughly 93% found once. This sequence originates from a woman aged 18 to 35 in good health and CMV-seronegative. This chain joins TRBV19 and TRBJ2-3, with D possibly matching TRBD1 (6 bases). The sample consisted of PBMCs. The CDR3, as DNA: TGTGCCAGTAGTATAACAGGGACCACAGATACGCAGTATTTT. Translated: CASSITGTTDTQYF.